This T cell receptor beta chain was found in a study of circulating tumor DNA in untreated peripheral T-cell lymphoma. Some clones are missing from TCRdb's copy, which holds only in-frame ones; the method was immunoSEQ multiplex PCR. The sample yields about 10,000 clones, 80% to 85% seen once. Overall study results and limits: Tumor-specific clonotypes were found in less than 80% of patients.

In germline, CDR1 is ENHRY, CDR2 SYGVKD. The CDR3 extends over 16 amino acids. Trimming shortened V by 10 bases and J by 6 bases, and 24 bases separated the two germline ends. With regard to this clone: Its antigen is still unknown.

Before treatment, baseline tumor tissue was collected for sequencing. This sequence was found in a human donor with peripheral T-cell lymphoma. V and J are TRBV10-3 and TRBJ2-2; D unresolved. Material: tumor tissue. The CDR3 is CASERLGFPPAGELFF. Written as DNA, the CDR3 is TGTGCCAGCGAACGCCTCGGGTTCCCCCCTGCCGGGGAGCTGTTTTTT.